The next 7 T cell receptor beta chains were all read from a single sample in a study of CD8+CD57+ T cells in acquired aplastic anemia (dated by TCRdb to between 2018 and 2020). The reads were generated on an Illumina HiSeq 2000. Genomic DNA served as template for TCR beta VDJ combination and CDR3 sequence profiling. TCRdb took the public reads, trimmed them with fastp at Q25, ran MiXCR for clone calling and kept in-frame beta chains. A single entry per CDR3 protein holds the most common genes and DNA from its merged rows. In all, the sample holds about 110,000 distinct CDR3 sequences, and about half of those were seen once. The ten largest clones take up around 32% of the sample. Material for sequencing was sorted CD4+, CD8+, or CD8+CD57+ T cells (not recorded which) from PBMCs. The receptor set was obtained from a human donor in good health, serving as a control.

This rearrangement joins TRBV12-5 to TRBJ2-3, with 11 bases matching TRBD2. The CDR3 is made up of 15 amino acids. The V gene end was trimmed by 9 bases and the J gene end by 2 bases; junction bases not matched to a gene: 7. Looked up from germline, CDR1 is LGHNT and CDR2 is FRNRAP. CDR3 sequence reads: CARTILAGDTDTQYF. The CDR3 DNA is TGTGCTAGGACGATACTAGCGGGGGACACAGATACGCAGTATTTT.

This chain uses TRBV14 with TRBJ1-2; no clear D gene. Trimming pared 1 base from V and 6 bases from J, leaving 12 bases between. CDR1 is SGHDN, CDR2 FVKESK, per germline. This CDR3 is built from 14 residues. CDR3 nucleotide sequence: TGTGCCAGCAGCCAAGGCCTCGGGCGGGATGGCTACACCTTC. Translation: CASSQGLGRDGYTF.

This clonotype was observed many times. The V and J genes are TRBV5-1 and TRBJ2-2; D is unresolved. Looked up from germline, CDR1 is SGHRS and CDR2 is YFSETQ. The V and J ends lost 3 bases and 0 bases respectively, with 9 bases between them. This CDR3 spans 15 amino acids. The CDR3 spells CASSSDNANTGELFF. CDR3 coding DNA: TGCGCCAGCAGCTCAGACAACGCGAACACCGGGGAGCTGTTTTTT.

This sequence joins TRBV9 and TRBJ1-2; D not resolved. Germline values: CDR1 SGDLS, CDR2 YYNGEE. The CDR3 has 14 residues. V shed 4 bases and J shed 2 bases, with 12 bases lying between them. DNA for the CDR3: TGTGCCAGCAGCCGTCCAGTTGTAAACTATGGCTACACCTTC. Translated: CASSRPVVNYGYTF.

This clonotype has a count of ten or more. V usage is TRBV7-9 and J usage is TRBJ2-1; D is ambiguous. The germline V gene has CDR1 SEHNR and CDR2 FQNEAQ (reference sequence). V lost 5 bases to trimming and J lost 7 bases, with 21 bases between them. CDR3 length equals 16 residues. The CDR3 bases are TGTGCCAGCAGCCCCCGAGAGATACTTACCCAGAATGAGCAGTTCTTC. It encodes CASSPREILTQNEQFF.

The rearrangement joins TRBV27 to TRBJ2-2, with TRBD1 matching 10 bases. V lost 6 bases, J lost 9 bases, and 10 bases stayed unmatched. Germline CDR1 and CDR2: MNHEY and SMNVEV (reference sequence). CDR3 length: 15 amino acids. This CDR3 is CASRPGQGGPRELFF. The CDR3 DNA sequence: TGTGCCAGCAGACCCGGACAGGGGGGCCCCCGGGAGCTGTTTTTT.

The sample holds many counts of this clonotype. The rearrangement links TRBV15 to TRBJ1-1; the D gene is possibly TRBD1 (5 bases). The V and J ends lost 7 bases and 0 bases respectively, with 9 bases between them. The CDR3 runs 13 residues. The germline gives CDR1 LNHNV, CDR2 YYDKDF (reference sequence). The CDR3 nucleotides read TGTGCCACCAATGGGGGAATGAACACTGAAGCTTTCTTT. This encodes CATNGGMNTEAFF.